This T cell receptor (beta chain) was captured by sequencing in a study of shared T cell receptors in the human thymus. The repertoire was sequenced with immunoSEQ multiplex PCR; TCRdb's copy has only in-frame clones and lacks some. The table records approximately 730,000 clones, 80% to 90% of them present only once. This CDR3 is 17 amino acids long. V was cut by 5 bases and J by 3 bases, with 22 bases left in between. Per the germline V gene, CDR1 is SGHTA and CDR2 is FQGNSA. This sample also appeared in a second study, on human thymus T cells. That source adds: Among unrelated individuals, related research reported thymic repertoires that overlapped highly.

Sequencing was performed on thymocytes. The V and J genes are TRBV7-2 and TRBJ2-5; D is possibly TRBD2 (6 bases). The sequence was collected from a girl younger than two with a congenital heart defect. This CDR3 reads CASSLGAGTGREETQYF. CDR3 bases: TGTGCCAGCAGCCTTGGTGCGGGGACTGGGCGGGAAGAGACCCAGTACTTC.